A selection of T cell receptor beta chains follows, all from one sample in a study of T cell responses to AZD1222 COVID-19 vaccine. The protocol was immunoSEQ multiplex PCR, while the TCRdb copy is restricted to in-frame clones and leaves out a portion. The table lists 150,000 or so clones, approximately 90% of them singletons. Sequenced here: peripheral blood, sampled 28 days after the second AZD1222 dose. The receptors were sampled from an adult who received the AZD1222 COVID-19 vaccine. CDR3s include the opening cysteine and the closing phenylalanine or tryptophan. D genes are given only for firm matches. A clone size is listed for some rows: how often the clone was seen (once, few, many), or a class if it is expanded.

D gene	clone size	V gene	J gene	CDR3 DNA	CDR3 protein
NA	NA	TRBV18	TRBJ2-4	TGTGCCAGCTCACCCGGGCCTAAAAACATTCAGTACTTC	CASSPGPKNIQYF
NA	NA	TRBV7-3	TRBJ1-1	TGTGCCAGCAGATCCTCAGGGGCGCCGACTGAAGCTTTCTTT	CASRSSGAPTEAFF
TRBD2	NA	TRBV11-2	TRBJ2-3	TGTGCCAGCAGCTTAGGGGACTATTCAGATACGCAGTATTTT	CASSLGDYSDTQYF
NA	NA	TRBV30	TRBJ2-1	TGTGCCCTATCCAGTAGGGGCTCCTACAATGAGCAGTTCTTC	CALSSRGSYNEQFF
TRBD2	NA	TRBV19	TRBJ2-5	TGTGCCAGTTCTGCAACTAGCGGGGGGCAAGAGACCCAGTACTTC	CASSATSGGQETQYF
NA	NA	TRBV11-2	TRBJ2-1	TGTGCCAGCAGCCCCTATGGGGGACAACCGTTCTTC	CASSPYGGQPFF
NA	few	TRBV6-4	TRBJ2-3	TGTGCCAGCAGTGACGACGGGGGTAGCACAGATACGCAGTATTTT	CASSDDGGSTDTQYF
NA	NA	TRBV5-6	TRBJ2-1	TGTGCCAGCAGCTTGGGTGCCTCTGTGGGAACCCAGAATGAGCAGTTCTTC	CASSLGASVGTQNEQFF
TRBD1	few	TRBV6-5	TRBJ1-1	TGTGCCAGCAGTACTCAAAGGACAGGGAACACTGAAGCTTTCTTT	CASSTQRTGNTEAFF
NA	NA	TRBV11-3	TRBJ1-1	TGTGCCAGCAGCCTCGCCCGACAGTACACTGAAGCTTTCTTT	CASSLARQYTEAFF
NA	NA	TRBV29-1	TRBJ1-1	TGCAGCGTTGGGTCCAGGGGAAGAGAAGCTTTCTTT	CSVGSRGREAFF
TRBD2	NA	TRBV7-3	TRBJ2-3	TGTGCCAGCAGCTCCTCTAGCGGGAGGACAGATACGCAGTATTTT	CASSSSSGRTDTQYF
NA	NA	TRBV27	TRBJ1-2	TGTGCCGACGGAGACTATGGCTACACCTTC	CADGDYGYTF
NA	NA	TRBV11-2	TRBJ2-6	TGTGCCAGCAGCTCCTCCACGGGCAGCTACTCTGGGGCCAACGTCCTGACTTTC	CASSSSTGSYSGANVLTF
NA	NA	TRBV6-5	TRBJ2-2	TGTGCCAGCAAGCAGAACACCGGGGAGCTGTTTTTT	CASKQNTGELFF
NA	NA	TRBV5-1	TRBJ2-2	TGCGCCAGCAGCTTGAGGTTCGGGGGCGAAGTCACCGGGGAGCTGTTTTTT	CASSLRFGGEVTGELFF
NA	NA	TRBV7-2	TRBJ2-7	TGTGCCAGCAGCCTCGGGCGGGGTAGTAACTTC	CASSLGRGSNF
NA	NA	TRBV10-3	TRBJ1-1	TGTGCCATCAGTGAGTCATTCAGGGAGGACACTGAAGCTTTCTTT	CAISESFREDTEAFF
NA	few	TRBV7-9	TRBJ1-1	TGTGCCAGCAGCCCGTGGAGGGGGAACACTGAAGCTTTCTTT	CASSPWRGNTEAFF
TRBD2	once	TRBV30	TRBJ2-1	TGTGCCTGGACAAGAGGACTAGCGTATGAGCAGTTCTTC	CAWTRGLAYEQFF
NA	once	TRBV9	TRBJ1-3	TGTGCCAGCAGCGTAGAAGCAGCCATGGGCGGAAACACCATATATTTT	CASSVEAAMGGNTIYF
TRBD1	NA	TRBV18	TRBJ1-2	TGTGCCAGCTCACCCTCAGGGGGTGAAGCTAACTATGGCTACACCTTC	CASSPSGGEANYGYTF
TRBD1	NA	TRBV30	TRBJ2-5	TGTGCCTGGAGTGTCGACAGGGGGGCTATGGAGACCCAGTACTTC	CAWSVDRGAMETQYF
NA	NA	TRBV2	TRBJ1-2	TGTGCCAGCAGCGACCCGCATCTCGGCTACACCTTC	CASSDPHLGYTF
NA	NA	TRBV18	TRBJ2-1	TGTGCCAGCTCACCACTCGGGGGCCCCACCCTTCACAATGAGCAGTTCTTC	CASSPLGGPTLHNEQFF
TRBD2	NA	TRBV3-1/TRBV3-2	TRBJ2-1	TGTGCCAGCAGCCAAGGGCTAGCGGGGGGCGCCTCCTACAATGAGCAGTTCTTC	CASSQGLAGGASYNEQFF
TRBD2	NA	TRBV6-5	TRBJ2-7	TGTGCCAGCATCAGCGGGACCGACTACGAGCAGTACTTC	CASISGTDYEQYF
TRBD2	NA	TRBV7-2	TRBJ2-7	TGTGCCAGCAGCTCGCGCTCGGGCGGGAGTTGGTACGAGCAGTACTTC	CASSSRSGGSWYEQYF
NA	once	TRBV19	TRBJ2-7	TGTGCCAGTAGTATAGGATTCCAGCAGTACTTC	CASSIGFQQYF
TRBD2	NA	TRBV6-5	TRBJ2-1	TGTGCCAGCAGCAGCACTAGCGGCCAGTACAATGAGCAGTTCTTC	CASSSTSGQYNEQFF
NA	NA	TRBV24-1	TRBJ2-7	TGTGCCACCAGTGGGTCCTGGGAGCGGGTCTACGAGCAGTACTTC	CATSGSWERVYEQYF
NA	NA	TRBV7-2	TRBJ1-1	TGTGCCAGCACCGCCAACAGGGTCAACACTGAAGCTTTCTTT	CASTANRVNTEAFF
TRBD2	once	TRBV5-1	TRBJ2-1	TGCGCCAGCAGCAGTTTACTAGCGGGGGGAACCAATGAGCAGTTCTTC	CASSSLLAGGTNEQFF
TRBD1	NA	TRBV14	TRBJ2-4	TGTGCCAGCAGCCAAGAACAGGGGTACTACATTCAGTACTTC	CASSQEQGYYIQYF
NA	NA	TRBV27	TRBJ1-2	TGTGCCAGCAGTGCCTTCGAGGGCAGGAATTTTGGCTACACCTTC	CASSAFEGRNFGYTF
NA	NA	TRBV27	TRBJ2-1	TGTGCCAGCAGTTTCCAAGGGACTCACAATGAGCAGTTCTTC	CASSFQGTHNEQFF
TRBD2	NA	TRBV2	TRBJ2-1	TGTGCCAGCAGGAAAGGCGGACTAGCGGGAGGGCCTAGGTATAATGAGCAGTTCTTC	CASRKGGLAGGPRYNEQFF
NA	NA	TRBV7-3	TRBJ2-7	TGTGCCAGCAGCCTTCTTAGGGGCGAGCAGTACTTC	CASSLLRGEQYF
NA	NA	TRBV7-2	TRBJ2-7	TGTGCCAGCAGCCAATCTCATAGCGGACTCTCTCGGAATATGTACTTC	CASSQSHSGLSRNMYF